This TCR beta chain was identified in a study of T cell responses to AZD1222 COVID-19 vaccine. Study findings and constraints: It should be noted that donors were predominantly white British and more often female, and clonal diversity was possibly underestimated. Samples come after the peak T cell response, not at day 14.

Germline V gene lookup returns CDR1 MNHNY and CDR2 SVGAGI (reference sequence). The CDR3 runs to 14 residues. Deletions cut 5 bases from V and 2 bases from J, with 13 bases between. With regard to this clone: What it recognizes is unknown.

Clones were sequenced by immunoSEQ multiplex PCR, and TCRdb holds only the in-frame ones, with some missing. This sample has 120,000 or so clones, with 91% found just once. The sequence was collected from an adult in good health. The sequenced sample was peripheral blood, obtained on day 0 of AZD1222 vaccination. The genes are TRBV6-6 and TRBJ2-7; no clear D. CDR3 DNA sequence: TGTGCCAGCAGTCCGCGACCCGACACCTACGAGCAGTACTTC. It codes for CASSPRPDTYEQYF.